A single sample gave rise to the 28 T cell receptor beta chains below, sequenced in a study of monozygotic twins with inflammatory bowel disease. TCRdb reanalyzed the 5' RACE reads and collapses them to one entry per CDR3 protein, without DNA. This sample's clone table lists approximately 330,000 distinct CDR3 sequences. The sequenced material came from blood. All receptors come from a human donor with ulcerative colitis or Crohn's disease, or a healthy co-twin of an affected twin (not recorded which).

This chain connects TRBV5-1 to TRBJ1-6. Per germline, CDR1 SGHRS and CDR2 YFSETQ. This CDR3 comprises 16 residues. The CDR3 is CASSSGVSRENSPLHF.

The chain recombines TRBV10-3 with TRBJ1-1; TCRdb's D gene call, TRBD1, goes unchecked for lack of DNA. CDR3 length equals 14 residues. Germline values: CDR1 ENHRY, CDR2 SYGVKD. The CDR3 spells CAIRNGTGFTEAFF.

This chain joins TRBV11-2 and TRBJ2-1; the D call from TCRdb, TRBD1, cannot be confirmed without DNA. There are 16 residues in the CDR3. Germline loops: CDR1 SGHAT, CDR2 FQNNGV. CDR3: CASSLIGGRSFNEQFF.

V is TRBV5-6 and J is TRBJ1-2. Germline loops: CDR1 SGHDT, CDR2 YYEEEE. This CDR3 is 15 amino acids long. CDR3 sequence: CASSFVWVGDYGYTF.

The CDR3 sequence is CAREGLWYEQYF. V is TRBV27 and J is TRBJ2-7; TCRdb outputs TRBD2, but without DNA this stays unchecked. CDR1 MNHEY and CDR2 SMNVEV come from the germline V gene (reference sequence). The CDR3 totals 12 residues.

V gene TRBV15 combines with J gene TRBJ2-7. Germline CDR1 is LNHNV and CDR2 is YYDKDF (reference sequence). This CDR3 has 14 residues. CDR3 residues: CATSRDRGPYEQYF.

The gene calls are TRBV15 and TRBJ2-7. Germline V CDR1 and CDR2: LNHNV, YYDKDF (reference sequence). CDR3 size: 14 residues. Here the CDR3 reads CATSRNRPVHEQYF.

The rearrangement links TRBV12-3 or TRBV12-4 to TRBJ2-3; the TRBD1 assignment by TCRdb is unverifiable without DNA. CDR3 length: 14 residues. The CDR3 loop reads CASGYRGSTDTQYF.

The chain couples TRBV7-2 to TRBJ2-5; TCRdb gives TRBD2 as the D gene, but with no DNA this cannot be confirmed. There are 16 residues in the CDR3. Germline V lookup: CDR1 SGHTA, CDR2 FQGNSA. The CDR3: CASSLRLAGAGETQYF.

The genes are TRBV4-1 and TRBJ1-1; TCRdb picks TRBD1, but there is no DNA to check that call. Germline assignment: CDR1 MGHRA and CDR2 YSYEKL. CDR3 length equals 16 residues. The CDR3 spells CASSQGGVRGHGEAFF.

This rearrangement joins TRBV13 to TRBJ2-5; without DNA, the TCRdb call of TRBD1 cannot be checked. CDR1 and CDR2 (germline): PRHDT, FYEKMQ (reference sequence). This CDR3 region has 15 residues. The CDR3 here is CASSLGYRGHETQYF.

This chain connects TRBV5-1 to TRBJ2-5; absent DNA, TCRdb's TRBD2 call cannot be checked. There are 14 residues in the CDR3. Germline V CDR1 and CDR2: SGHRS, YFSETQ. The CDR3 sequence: CASSSSGSGETQYF.

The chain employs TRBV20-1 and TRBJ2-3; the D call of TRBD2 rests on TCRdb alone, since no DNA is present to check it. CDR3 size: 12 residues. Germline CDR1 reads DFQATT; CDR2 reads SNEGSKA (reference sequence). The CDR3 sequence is CSAGSSTDTQYF.

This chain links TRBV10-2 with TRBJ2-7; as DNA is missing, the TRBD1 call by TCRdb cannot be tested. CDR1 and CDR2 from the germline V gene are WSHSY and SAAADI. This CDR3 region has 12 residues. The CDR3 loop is CATLPENYEQYF.

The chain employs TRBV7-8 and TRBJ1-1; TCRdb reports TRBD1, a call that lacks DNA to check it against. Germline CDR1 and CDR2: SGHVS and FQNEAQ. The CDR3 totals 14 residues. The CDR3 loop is CASSSTGLGTEAFF.

The CDR3 sequence is CASSPASEASYEQYF. The chain links TRBV5-1 to TRBJ2-7; the TCRdb D gene call, TRBD2, has no DNA to confirm it. From germline, CDR1 is SGHRS and CDR2 YFSETQ. This CDR3 comprises 15 residues.

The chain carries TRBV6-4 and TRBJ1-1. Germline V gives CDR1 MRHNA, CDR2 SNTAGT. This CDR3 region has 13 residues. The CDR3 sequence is CASSDGLYTEAFF.

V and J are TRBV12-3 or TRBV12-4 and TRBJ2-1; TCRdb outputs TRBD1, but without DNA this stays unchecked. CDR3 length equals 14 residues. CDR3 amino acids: CASSLARGVGEQFF.

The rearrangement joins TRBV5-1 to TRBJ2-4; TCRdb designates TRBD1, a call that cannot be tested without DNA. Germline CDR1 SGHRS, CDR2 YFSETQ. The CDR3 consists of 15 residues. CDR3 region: CASSTVPGVKNIQYF. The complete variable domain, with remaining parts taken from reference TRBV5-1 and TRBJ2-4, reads KAGVTQTPRYLIKTRGQQVTLSCSPISGHRSVSWYQQTPGQGLQFLFEYFSETQRNKGNFPGRFSGRQFSNSRSEMNVSTLELGDSALYLCASSTVPGVKNIQYFGAGTRLSVL.

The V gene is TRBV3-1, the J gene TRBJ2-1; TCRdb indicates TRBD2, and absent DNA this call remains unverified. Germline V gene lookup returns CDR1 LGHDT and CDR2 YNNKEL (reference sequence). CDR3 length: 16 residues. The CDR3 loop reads CASSQDAGGVGSEQFF.

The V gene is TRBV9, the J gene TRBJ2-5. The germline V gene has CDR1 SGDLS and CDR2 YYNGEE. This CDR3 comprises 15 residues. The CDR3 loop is CASSVEADGRETQYF.

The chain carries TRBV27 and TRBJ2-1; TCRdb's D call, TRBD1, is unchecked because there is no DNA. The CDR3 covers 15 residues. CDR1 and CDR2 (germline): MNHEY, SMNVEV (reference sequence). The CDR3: CASSPGGEFYNEQFF.

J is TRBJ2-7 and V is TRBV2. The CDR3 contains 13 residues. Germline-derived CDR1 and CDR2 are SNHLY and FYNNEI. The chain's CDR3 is CASIDSSSYEQYF.

The CDR3: CASSYRQGSQPQHF. The chain carries TRBV3-1 and TRBJ1-5; the TCRdb call, TRBD1, lacks DNA for checking. The CDR3 sequence is 14 residues long. In germline, CDR1 is LGHDT, CDR2 YNNKEL (reference sequence).

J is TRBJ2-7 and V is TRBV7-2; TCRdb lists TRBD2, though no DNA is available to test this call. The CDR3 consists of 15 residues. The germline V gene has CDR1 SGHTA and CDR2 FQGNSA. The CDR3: CASSPREGTVGEQYF.

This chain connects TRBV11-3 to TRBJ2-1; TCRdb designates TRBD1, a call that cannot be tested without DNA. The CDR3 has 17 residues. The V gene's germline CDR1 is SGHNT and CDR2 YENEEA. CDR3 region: CASSYRSGGISYNEQFF.

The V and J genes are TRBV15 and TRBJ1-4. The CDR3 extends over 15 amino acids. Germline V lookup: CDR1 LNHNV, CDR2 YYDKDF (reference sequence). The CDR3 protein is CATSRVPAANEKLFF. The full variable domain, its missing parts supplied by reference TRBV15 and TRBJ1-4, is DAMVIQNPRYQVTQFGKPVTLSCSQTLNHNVMYWYQQKSSQAPKLLFHYYDKDFNNEADTPDNFQSRRPNTSFCFLDIRSPGLGDTAMYLCATSRVPAANEKLFFGSGTQLSVL.

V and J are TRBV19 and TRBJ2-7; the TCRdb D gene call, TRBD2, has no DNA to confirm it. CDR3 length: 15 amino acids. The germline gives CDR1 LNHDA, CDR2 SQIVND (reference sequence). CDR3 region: CASSRGSGKPYEQYF.